These 16 T cell receptor beta chains came from one sample sequenced in a study of T cells after yellow fever vaccination. Using its own MiXCR run on the 5' RACE reads, TCRdb lists one record per CDR3 protein. This sample has a few hundred thousand distinct CDR3 sequences, with around 4.1% found just once. The sequencing here drew on PBMCs, taken 5 days after the yellow fever booster vaccination. Receptor source: a man between 18 and 29 years old who received the YFV17D yellow fever vaccine.

This clonotype came up many times. V is TRBV10-3 and J is TRBJ2-4; 9 bases agree with TRBD1. CDR3 length: 16 amino acids. Germline V lookup: CDR1 ENHRY, CDR2 SYGVKD. V shed 0 bases and J 7 bases; nucleotides not matched to a gene: 7. In DNA, the CDR3 is TGTGCCATCAGTGAGTCATGGGACAGGGAGCGGAACATTCAGTACTTC. Amino acids: CAISESWDRERNIQYF.

The table lists this clonotype with many counts. The J gene is TRBJ2-3, the V gene TRBV9, with TRBD2 identical over 10 bases. Germline CDR1 SGDLS, CDR2 YYNGEE. V lost 5 bases to trimming and J lost 1 base; unmatched junction nucleotides: 4. The CDR3 runs 15 residues. The CDR3, as DNA: TGTGCCAGCAGTACTAGCGGGGTGGGCACAGATACGCAGTATTTT. As protein: CASSTSGVGTDTQYF.

This clonotype was recorded many times. V usage is TRBV5-5 and J usage is TRBJ2-2, with D possibly matching TRBD2 (6 bases). Germline values: CDR1 SGHKS, CDR2 YYEKEE (reference sequence). This CDR3 spans 15 amino acids. Trimming cost V 4 bases and J 7 bases, with 17 bases left between them. For the CDR3, the DNA is TGTGCCAGCAGCCAATCCTGGACTACGAGCGGGGAGCTGTTTTTT. This sequence encodes CASSQSWTTSGELFF.

This clonotype was detected a few times. The chain's CDR3 is CASSPRDSGTGETQYF. Written as DNA, the CDR3 is TGTGCCAGCTCACCAAGGGATTCAGGGACGGGAGAGACCCAGTACTTC. The chain joins TRBV18 to TRBJ2-5; D is tentatively TRBD1 or TRBD2 (5 bases each). Germline-derived CDR1 and CDR2 are KGHSH and LQKENI. The CDR3 extends over 16 amino acids. Trimming shortened V by 2 bases and J by 4 bases, and 17 bases separated the two germline ends. The full variable domain, in which reference TRBV18 and TRBJ2-5 provide the parts outside the CDR3, is NAGVMQNPRHLVRRRGQEARLRCSPMKGHSHVYWYRQLPEEGLKFMVYLQKENIIDESGMPKERFSAEFPKEGPSILRIQQVVRGDSAAYFCASSPRDSGTGETQYFGPGTRLLVL.

The V call is TRBV9, the J call TRBJ1-3; 8 bases fit TRBD1. The germline V gene has CDR1 SGDLS and CDR2 YYNGEE. This CDR3 contains 15 residues. The ends lost 2 bases at V and 6 bases at J; junction bases unmatched: 7. This CDR3 reads CASSVAGGAVNTIYF. In nucleotides, the CDR3 is TGTGCCAGCAGCGTGGCAGGGGGCGCGGTAAACACCATATATTTT.

At least ten counts were recorded for this clonotype. A read error may produce the germline difference seen at one junction end. The gene calls are TRBV18 and TRBJ2-3; D may match TRBD1 or TRBD2 (5 bases each). CDR3 length equals 12 residues. Germline CDR1 and CDR2: KGHSH and LQKENI. CDR3 sequence reads: CASSPGPDTQYF. CDR3 DNA: TGCGCCAGCAGCCCGGGGCCAGATACGCAGTATTTT. Looking up the rest from reference TRBV18 and TRBJ2-3 gives the full variable domain: NAGVMQNPRHLVRRRGQEARLRCSPMKGHSHVYWYRQLPEEGLKFMVYLQKENIIDESGMPKERFSAEFPKEGPSILRIQQVVRGDSAAYFCASSPGPDTQYFGPGTRLTVL.

This clonotype was picked up many times. The chain uses TRBV6-5 and TRBJ1-3; no clear D. The V end lost 2 bases, the J end lost 0 bases, and 11 bases lay between the germline ends. Germline CDR1 and CDR2: MNHEY and SVGAGI. The CDR3 is 16 amino acids. Written as DNA, the CDR3 is TGTGCCAGCAGTTACGGGTCAGCAGGCTCTGGAAACACCATATATTTT. Its translation: CASSYGSAGSGNTIYF.

This clonotype was found many times. The gene calls are TRBV6-5 and TRBJ2-5; 10 positions match TRBD2. The V and J ends lost 2 bases and 5 bases, in that order; junction bases with no gene match: 2. This CDR3 is built from 14 residues. Germline values: CDR1 MNHEY, CDR2 SVGAGI. This CDR3 reads CASSYSGGGETQYF. Here the CDR3 DNA reads TGTGCCAGCAGTTACAGCGGGGGGGGGGAGACCCAGTACTTC.

In its sample, this clonotype was seen a few times. The V and J genes are TRBV5-1 and TRBJ2-7; D may match TRBD1 or TRBD2 (5 bases each). Germline V gene data show CDR1 as SGHRS and CDR2 as YFSETQ. Trimming pared 0 bases from V and 3 bases from J, leaving 13 bases between. The CDR3 has 15 residues. CDR3 sequence reads: CASSLARDGDYEQYF. For the CDR3, the DNA is TGCGCCAGCAGCTTGGCCCGGGACGGAGACTACGAGCAGTACTTC.

This clonotype appeared a few times. The rearrangement joins TRBV6-2 or TRBV6-3 to TRBJ2-3; 9 bases fit TRBD1. CDR1 is MNHEY, CDR2 SVGEGT, per germline. This CDR3 has 15 residues. With V trimmed by 2 bases and J by 3 bases, 3 bases remained unmatched. CDR3 sequence reads: CASSYVGQGTDTQYF. The CDR3 nucleotides are TGTGCCAGCAGTTACGTGGGACAGGGAACAGATACGCAGTATTTT.

This clonotype was detected ten times or more. The CDR3 DNA sequence: TGTGCCAGCAGCTTTAGCGGGAGGACAGATACGCAGTATTTT. Encoded protein: CASSFSGRTDTQYF. V and J are TRBV11-2 and TRBJ2-3; 10 bases fit TRBD2. The CDR3 contains 14 residues. CDR1 is SGHAT, CDR2 FQNNGV, per germline. V trimming: 3 bases; J trimming: 3 bases; junction bases outside the gene matches: 0.

The chain employs TRBV5-1 and TRBJ2-1, with 11 bases fitting TRBD1. This CDR3 has 16 amino acids. Per germline, CDR1 SGHRS and CDR2 YFSETQ. The V gene end was trimmed by 5 bases and the J gene end by 10 bases; junction bases not matched to a gene: 14. CDR3: CASSHTGGQGVTEQFF. CDR3 bases: TGCGCCAGCAGTCACACAGGGGGACAGGGGGTAACGGAGCAGTTCTTC.

In its sample, this clonotype was seen a few times. The J gene is TRBJ2-5, the V gene TRBV6-5; 7 bases are a match to TRBD1. The length of the CDR3 is 14 residues. The V segment lost 4 bases and the J segment 5 bases; nucleotides outside the gene matches: 7. Germline V gene lookup returns CDR1 MNHEY and CDR2 SVGAGI. This CDR3 reads CASSSTLTGETQYF. The CDR3 nucleotides are TGTGCCAGCAGTTCCACCCTGACAGGGGAGACCCAGTACTTC.

This clonotype showed up many times. DNA of the CDR3: TGTGCCAGCAGTCCGCCCACTAGCCCTAGCACAGATACGCAGTATTTT. Protein: CASSPPTSPSTDTQYF. The rearrangement uses TRBV12-3 or TRBV12-4 and TRBJ2-3, with D possibly being TRBD2 (6 bases). The CDR3 has 16 residues. V was trimmed by 5 bases and J by 0 bases, leaving 15 bases between them.

This clonotype was observed a few times. V is TRBV4-2 and J is TRBJ2-5, with 7 bases fitting TRBD1. Germline V lookup: CDR1 LGHNA, CDR2 YNFKEQ. J was trimmed by 5 bases and V by 1 base; bases with no gene match: 7. This CDR3 comprises 15 residues. The chain's CDR3 is CASSQAQGRGETQYF. The CDR3 bases are TGTGCCAGCAGCCAAGCACAGGGGCGCGGGGAGACCCAGTACTTC.

This clonotype turned up a few times. CDR3 amino acids: CASSQDVITDTQYF. The CDR3 nucleotides are TGCGCCAGCAGCCAAGATGTGATCACAGATACGCAGTATTTT. This chain links TRBV4-3 with TRBJ2-3, with D unclear. Germline CDR1 and CDR2: LGHNA and YSLEER. Trimming shortened V by 0 bases and J by 2 bases, and 6 bases separated the two germline ends. The CDR3 consists of 14 residues.